This TCR beta chain is from a study of cytomegalovirus exposure and HLA in healthy donors. General study points: Earlier analysis yielded a pattern in which most TCR beta V segments were productive about 90% or about 30% of the time.

In regard to this clone: Its antigen is not identified.

PCR employed 60 Vbeta and 13 Jbeta primers. Here immunoSEQ multiplex PCR was the method, and the copy in TCRdb shows in-frame clones only, minus some. The sample consists of 170,000 or so clones, around three quarters of them appearing once. This sequence originates from a man aged 35 to 55 in good health and CMV-seronegative. Input material: PBMCs.

The CDR3, as DNA: TGCAGCGTTGTTTTCACCGGGGGTACGGGCAATCAGCCCCAGCATTTT. The encoded protein is CSVVFTGGTGNQPQHF. The chain has TRBV29-1 and TRBJ1-5; perhaps TRBD1 as D (5 bases). The length of the CDR3 is 16 residues. Trimming removed 4 bases at V and 2 bases at J, with 18 bases between. Germline CDR1 SQVTM, CDR2 ANQGSEA.